The subject of this entry is one T cell receptor (beta chain). Antigen: not known. Sequence at one end of the junction differs from germline and may be a read error. RNA was extracted from bulk tissue without any cell sorting. The data are from a study of tumor and adjacent non-tumor tissue in lung cancer. The wider study: Patients comprised some eleven adenocarcinoma, 2 squamous cell carcinoma and 1 small cell lung cancer. Study outcomes and limitations: Normal lung showed higher cumulative top 100 clone frequency than tumor. Tumor tissue had significantly higher TCR diversity than normal lung.

TCRbeta libraries were built with three rounds of nested PCR, modified from ARM-PCR. TCRdb reprocessed the multiplex PCR reads with MiXCR, giving one entry per CDR3 protein. The data contain fewer than 85,000 distinct CDR3 sequences, roughly 80% of them singletons. The length of the CDR3 is 15 residues. Germline V gene data show CDR1 as SGHAT and CDR2 as FQNNGV. This receptor was identified in a woman aged 50 to 60 with non-small cell lung cancer. The V and J genes are TRBV11-2 and TRBJ2-3; D is perhaps TRBD1 (6 bases). The sample taken for sequencing was lung tumor tissue. CDR3 amino acids: CACNLGPPGDHTLYF. In DNA, the CDR3 is TGTGCCTGCAACTTAGGACCCCCAGGGGACCATACGCTGTATTTC.